The present T cell receptor (beta chain) was sequenced within a study of beta chain features in type 1 diabetes (dated 2018 in TCRdb). Describing the broader study: Mean age, gender distribution, total cell number and subset yield did not differ between patients and healthy donors. Across all samples, around 100 million sorted cells were examined, and cell number per subset correlated strongly with RNA yield. The study compared TCRB repertoires of sorted circulating CD4+ T cell subsets between recently diagnosed type 1 diabetes patients and matched healthy donors. Regulatory and stem cell-like memory subsets were obtained from only 8 patients and roughly 8 healthy donors, while naive and central memory subsets were obtained from all 30 or so donors. What the work shows at the level of the full study, not this receptor alone: In all four CD4+ subsets, TCRB CDR3 length was moderately but significantly shorter in type 1 diabetes patients. Patients with type 1 diabetes made fewer insertions and deleted more nucleotides at VDJ recombination sites, implying thymic rearrangement abnormalities. HLA sub-analyses involved small numbers of individuals, so any influence of HLA type on TCRB rearrangement remained unresolved. PCR might favor shorter templates, but patient and control samples were amplified and corrected together, so any skew would affect both groups equally. The naive, central memory and regulatory TCRB repertoires appeared to resemble one another more closely among patients than among healthy donors. Because cDNA rather than genomic DNA was sequenced, highly expressing activated cells could have been over-represented, although no difference in activation and CD3 levels was found between groups.

Remarks on this clone: There is no known antigen for this receptor. No base qualities exist here, and no much larger clone lies one base off it.

The entire amount of isolated RNA was reverse transcribed using the High Capacity cDNA Reverse Transcription Kit, so the sequenced TCRB transcripts were expressed ones. Deep immunoSEQ sequencing was applied to naive, central memory and regulatory T cell samples, giving an average of around 3.8 million total reads per sample. Sorted cells were lysed in RLT buffer and RNA was extracted with DNase-treated RNeasy Micro or Mini kits, depending on cell number. To prevent cross-contamination, every cell subset was processed on its own, while patient and healthy donor samples were processed together. Using the immunoSEQ multiplex PCR, TCRB sequences were amplified from cDNA into 87-bp fragments spanning the CDR3 region. Sequencing of the amplicons was done on the Illumina HiSeq platform. The study's processing was this. Synthetic template baselines were used to correct PCR bias computationally, reads within Hamming distance 2 were collapsed, and singletons that could not be merged were discarded. Reads were aligned against IMGT to assign V, D and J genes, CDR3 length and insertions or deletions at six rearrangement sites. Within each subset, clonotype counts were normalized to sorted cell number, after which true diversity and Gini coefficients were computed with the tcR R package. The overlap coefficient, calculated on TCRB nucleotide sequences, was used to measure repertoire sharing. As a proxy for the pre-selection repertoire, out-of-frame TCRB sequences from naive cells were analyzed. TCRdb obtained this table from immuneACCESS and retained in-frame rearrangements with V and J assigned. These tables miss some clones; where compared with another copy, unresolved V genes account for less than half of the shortfall, and the remainder is unexplained. V and J calls and clone size are those listed in that table; D and trimming were worked out from the DNA. This sample has around 430,000 clones in its table, and approximately 28% of those were observed once. The ten top clones hold around 0.065% of the sample.

Cut back by 3 bases and 0 bases, the V and J ends lie 12 bases apart. There are 17 amino acids in the CDR3, from cysteine to phenylalanine inclusive. Just CDR3 DNA is preserved here, 51 bases in frame from base 1. Per the germline V gene, KGHSH is the CDR1 and LQKENI is the CDR2. From each donor, a single peripheral blood sample of around 120 mL on average was drawn into heparinised tubes. Using a panel that included CD45RO, CCR7, CD25, CD127, CD95 and CD27, naive, central memory, regulatory and stem cell-like memory CD4+ T cells were sorted on a BD FACSAria II. Purity was above 95% for every sorted population. PBMCs were separated immediately by Lymphoprep density gradient centrifugation and were stained directly, without being cultured. To minimize batch effects, samples were stained and sorted in pairs, one healthy donor with one patient per experiment.

Sample: naive CD4+ T cells from blood. The cell subset or site tag for this specimen amounts to: true naive CD4+ T cells. The rearranged chain carries TRBV18 and TRBJ2-6; no D gene call is confident. The sequence was obtained from a man aged 18 to 30 in good health. The DNA sequence reads TGTGCCAGCTCACCTAGGCAGGCAAACTCTGGGGCCAACGTCCTGACTTTC. Its protein reads: CASSPRQANSGANVLTF.